This TCR beta chain came from a study of T cell changes during pregnancy in multiple sclerosis. Here immunoSEQ multiplex PCR was the method, and the copy in TCRdb shows in-frame clones only, minus some. Of tens of thousands of clones listed, 70% to 90% are singletons. The trim removed 3 bases at V and 0 bases at J, leaving 5 bases unmatched. CDR1 and CDR2 from the germline V gene are LNHDA and SQIVND (reference sequence). The CDR3 is 16 residues long. The chain joins TRBV19 to TRBJ2-5; 9 bases map to TRBD2. Sequences were derived from CD4+ T cells from peripheral blood mononuclear cells, sampled in the first trimester of pregnancy. The source is a female donor with multiple sclerosis, enrolled in a pregnancy study. This CDR3 is CASSIEAGGYQETQYF. The CDR3 DNA is TGTGCCAGTAGTATCGAGGCGGGAGGGTACCAAGAGACCCAGTACTTC.